The T cell receptor (beta chain) described here comes from a study of T cells after yellow fever vaccination. General study results and limits: Researchers noted that a small share of clonotypes showed up in both CD4 and CD8 compartments. After the booster, 96% of CD4 and about nine tenths of CD8 primary-response clones were re-detected.

As TCR cDNA was made by 5'RACE template switching, a universal primer site and UMIs were added. TCRdb re-derived calls from the 5' RACE reads in MiXCR, one entry per CDR3 protein. Of some 500,000 distinct CDR3 sequences listed, 13% are singletons. This clonotype was detected many times. The antigen remains unidentified. CDR3 size: 15 residues. V lost 3 bases and J lost 0; bases outside the gene matches: 4. Germline V CDR1 and CDR2: LNHNV, YYDKDF (reference sequence). The chain combines TRBV15 with TRBJ1-1; TRBD1 matches 7 bases. The sample was PBMCs, taken on the day of the yellow fever booster vaccination. The sequence derives from a man aged 25 to 45 who received the YFV17D yellow fever vaccine. The CDR3 protein is CATSSSQGLNTEAFF. Written as DNA, the CDR3 is TGTGCCACCAGCAGTTCACAGGGGTTGAACACTGAAGCTTTCTTT.